The clone carrying this T cell receptor (beta chain) was observed many times. The antigen remains undetermined. From germline, CDR1 is LGHDT and CDR2 YNNKEL (reference sequence). The CDR3 covers 13 residues. The ends were cut back, 3 bases at V and 3 bases at J, with 9 bases in the middle. This specimen comes from a study of T cells in Graves' hyperthyroidism and ophthalmopathy. Notes on the study in general: Most clonotypes expanded in the thyroid (above 0.001) were also present in blood. Through a model of 13 V-J features, ophthalmopathy was separated from stable hyperthyroidism.

The definition of stable Graves' hyperthyroidism was no ophthalmopathy progression within 18 months. There were TCR beta CDR3 regions amplified from RNA transcripts. The TCR CDR3 was amplified in a first-round RT-PCR using the HTBI primer set. TCRdb independently ran MiXCR on the multiplex PCR reads; one entry per CDR3 protein. In the table there are some 98,000 distinct CDR3 sequences, 35% to 45% of which are singletons. Sequenced: peripheral blood or thyroid tissue (not recorded which). V and J are TRBV3-1 and TRBJ2-7; TRBD1 or TRBD2 may be the D gene (6 bases each). This sequence originates from a woman aged 25 to 45 with Graves' hyperthyroidism. CDR3 coding DNA: TGTGCCAGCAGCCACGAGGGGGGCTACGAGCAGTACTTC. It codes for CASSHEGGYEQYF.